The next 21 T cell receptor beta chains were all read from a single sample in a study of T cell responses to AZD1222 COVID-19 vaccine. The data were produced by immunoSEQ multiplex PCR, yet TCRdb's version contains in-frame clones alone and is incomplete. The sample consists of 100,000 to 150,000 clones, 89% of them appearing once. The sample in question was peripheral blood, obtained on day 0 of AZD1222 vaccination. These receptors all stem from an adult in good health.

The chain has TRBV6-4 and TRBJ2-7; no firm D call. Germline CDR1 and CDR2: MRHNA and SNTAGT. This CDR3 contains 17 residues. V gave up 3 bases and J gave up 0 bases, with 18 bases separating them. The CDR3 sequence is CASSDFHRAWSSYEQYF. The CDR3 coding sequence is TGTGCCAGCAGTGATTTTCACCGGGCGTGGAGCTCCTACGAGCAGTACTTC.

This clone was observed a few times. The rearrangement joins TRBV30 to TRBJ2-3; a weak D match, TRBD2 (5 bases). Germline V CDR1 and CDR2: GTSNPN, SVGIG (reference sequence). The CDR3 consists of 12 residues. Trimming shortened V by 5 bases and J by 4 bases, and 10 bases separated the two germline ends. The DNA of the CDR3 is TGTGCCTGGGGAAGCGGTTCAGATACGCAGTATTTT. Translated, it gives CAWGSGSDTQYF.

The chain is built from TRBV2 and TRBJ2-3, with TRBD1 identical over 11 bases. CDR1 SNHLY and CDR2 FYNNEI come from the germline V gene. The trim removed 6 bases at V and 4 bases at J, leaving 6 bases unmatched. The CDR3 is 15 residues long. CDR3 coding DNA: TGTGCCAGCAGCAAAGGGACAGGGGGGCCAGATACGCAGTATTTT. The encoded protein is CASSKGTGGPDTQYF.

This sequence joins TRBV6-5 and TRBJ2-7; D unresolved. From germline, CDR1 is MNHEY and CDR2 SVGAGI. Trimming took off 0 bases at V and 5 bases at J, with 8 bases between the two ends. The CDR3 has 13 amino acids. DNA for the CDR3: TGTGCCAGCAGTTACTCACGCTGGCACGAGCAGTACTTC. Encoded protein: CASSYSRWHEQYF.

CDR3 nucleotides: TGTGCCAGCAGTCGGGATCTCTACAATGAGCAGTTCTTC. Encoded protein: CASSRDLYNEQFF. The rearrangement joins TRBV12-3 or TRBV12-4 to TRBJ2-1; a possible D gene is TRBD2 (5 bases). CDR3 length equals 13 residues. Trimming took off 5 bases at V and 3 bases at J, with 8 bases between the two ends.

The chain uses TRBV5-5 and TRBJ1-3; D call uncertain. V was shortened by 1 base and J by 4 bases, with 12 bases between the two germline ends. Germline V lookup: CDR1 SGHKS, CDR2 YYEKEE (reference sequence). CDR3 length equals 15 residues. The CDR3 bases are TGTGCCAGCAGCTTGATGTTTCAGGCGGGAAACACCATATATTTT. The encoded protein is CASSLMFQAGNTIYF.

The chain's CDR3 is CASNGVDEPYNEQFF. CDR3 nucleotides: TGTGCCAGTAATGGGGTAGATGAGCCATACAATGAGCAGTTCTTC. This chain uses TRBV19 with TRBJ2-1; no reliable D call. This CDR3 is 15 amino acids long. Germline assignment: CDR1 LNHDA and CDR2 SQIVND (reference sequence). The V end lost 7 bases, the J end lost 4 bases, and 17 bases lay between the germline ends. The entire variable domain, with the rest obtained from reference TRBV19 and TRBJ2-1, is as follows: DGGITQSPKYLFRKEGQNVTLSCEQNLNHDAMYWYRQDPGQGLRLIYYSQIVNDFQKGDIAEGYSVSREKKESFPLTVTSAQKNPTAFYLCASNGVDEPYNEQFFGPGTRLTVL.

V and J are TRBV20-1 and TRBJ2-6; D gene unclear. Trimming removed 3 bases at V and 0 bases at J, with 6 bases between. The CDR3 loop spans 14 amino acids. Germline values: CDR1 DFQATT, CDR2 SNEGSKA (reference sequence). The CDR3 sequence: CSASPSSGANVLTF. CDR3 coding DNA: TGCAGTGCTAGTCCCAGCTCTGGGGCCAACGTCCTGACTTTC.

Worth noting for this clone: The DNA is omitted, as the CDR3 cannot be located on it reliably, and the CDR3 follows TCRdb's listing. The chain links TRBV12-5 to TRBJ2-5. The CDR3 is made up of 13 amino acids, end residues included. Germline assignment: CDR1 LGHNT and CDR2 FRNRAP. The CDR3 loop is CASGPSGRETQYF.

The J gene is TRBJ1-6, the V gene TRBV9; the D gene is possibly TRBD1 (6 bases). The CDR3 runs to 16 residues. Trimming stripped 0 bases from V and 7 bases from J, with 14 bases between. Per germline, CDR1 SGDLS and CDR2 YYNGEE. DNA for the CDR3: TGTGCCAGCAGCGTAGAATATACAGGGTTAAATTCACCCCTCCACTTT. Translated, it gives CASSVEYTGLNSPLHF.

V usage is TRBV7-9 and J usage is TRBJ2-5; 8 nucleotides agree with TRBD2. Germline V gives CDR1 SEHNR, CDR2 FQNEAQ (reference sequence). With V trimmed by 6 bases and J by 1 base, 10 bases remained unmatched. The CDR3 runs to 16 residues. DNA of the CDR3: TGTGCCAGCAGATCCAGTTTAGCGGGGCTCCAAGAGACCCAGTACTTC. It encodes CASRSSLAGLQETQYF.

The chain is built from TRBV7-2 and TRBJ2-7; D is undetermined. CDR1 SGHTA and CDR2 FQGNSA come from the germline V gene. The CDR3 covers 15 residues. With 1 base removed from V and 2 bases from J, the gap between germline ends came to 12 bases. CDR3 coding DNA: TGTGCCAGCAGCTTAGGGCTGTCGCGGCCCTACGAGCAGTACTTC. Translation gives CASSLGLSRPYEQYF.

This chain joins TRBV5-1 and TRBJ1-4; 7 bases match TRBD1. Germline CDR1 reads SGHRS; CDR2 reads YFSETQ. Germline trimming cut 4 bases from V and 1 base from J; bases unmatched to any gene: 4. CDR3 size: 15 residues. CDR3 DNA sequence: TGCGCCAGCAGCCCAGGGGGTCAAACTAATGAAAAACTGTTTTTT. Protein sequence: CASSPGGQTNEKLFF.

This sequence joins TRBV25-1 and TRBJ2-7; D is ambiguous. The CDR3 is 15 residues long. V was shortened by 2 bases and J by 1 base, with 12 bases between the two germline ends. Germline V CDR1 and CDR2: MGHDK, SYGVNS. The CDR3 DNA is TGTGCCAGCAGTGAACCAGGACGGACGTCCTACGAGCAGTACTTC. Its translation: CASSEPGRTSYEQYF.

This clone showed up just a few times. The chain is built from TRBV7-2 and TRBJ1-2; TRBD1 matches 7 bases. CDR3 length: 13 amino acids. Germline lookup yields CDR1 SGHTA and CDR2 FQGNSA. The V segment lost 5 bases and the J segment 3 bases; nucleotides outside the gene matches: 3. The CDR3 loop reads CASSPDRDYGYTF. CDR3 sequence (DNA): TGTGCCAGCAGCCCCGACAGGGACTATGGCTACACCTTC.

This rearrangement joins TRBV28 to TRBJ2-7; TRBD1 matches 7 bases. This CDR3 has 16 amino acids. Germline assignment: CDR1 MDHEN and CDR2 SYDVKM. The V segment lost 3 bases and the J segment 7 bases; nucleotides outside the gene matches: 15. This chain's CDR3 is CASSFLRRDSHREQYF. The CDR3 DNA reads TGTGCCAGCAGTTTCCTACGCCGGGACAGCCACAGGGAGCAGTACTTC.

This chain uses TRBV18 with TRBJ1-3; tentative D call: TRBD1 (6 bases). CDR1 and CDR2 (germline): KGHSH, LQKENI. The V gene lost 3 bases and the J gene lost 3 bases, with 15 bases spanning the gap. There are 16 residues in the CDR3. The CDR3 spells CASSPQDSLGGNTIYF. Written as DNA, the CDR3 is TGTGCCAGCTCACCTCAGGACAGTTTGGGTGGAAACACCATATATTTT.

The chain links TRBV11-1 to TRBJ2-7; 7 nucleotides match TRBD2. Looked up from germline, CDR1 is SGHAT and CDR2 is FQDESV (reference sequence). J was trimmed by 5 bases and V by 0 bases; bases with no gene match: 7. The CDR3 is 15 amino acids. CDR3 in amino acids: CASSLAQREAHEQYF. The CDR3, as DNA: TGTGCCAGCAGCTTAGCGCAACGGGAGGCCCACGAGCAGTACTTC. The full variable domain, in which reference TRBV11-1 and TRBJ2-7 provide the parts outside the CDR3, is EAEVAQSPRYKITEKSQAVAFWCDPISGHATLYWYRQILGQGPELLVQFQDESVVDDSQLPKDRFSAERLKGVDSTLKIQPAELGDSAMYLCASSLAQREAHEQYFGPGTRLTVT.

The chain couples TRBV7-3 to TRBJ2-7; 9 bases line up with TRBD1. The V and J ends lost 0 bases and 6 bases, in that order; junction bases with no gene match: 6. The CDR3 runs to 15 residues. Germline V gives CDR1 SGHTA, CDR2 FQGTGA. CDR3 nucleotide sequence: TGTGCCAGCAGCTTAACATCGGGACAGGGATCCGAGCAGTACTTC. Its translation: CASSLTSGQGSEQYF. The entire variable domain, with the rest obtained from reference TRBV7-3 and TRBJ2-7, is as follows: GAGVSQTPSNKVTEKGKYVELRCDPISGHTALYWYRQSLGQGPEFLIYFQGTGAADDSGLPNDRFFAVRPEGSVSTLKIQRTERGDSAVYLCASSLTSGQGSEQYFGPGTRLTVT.

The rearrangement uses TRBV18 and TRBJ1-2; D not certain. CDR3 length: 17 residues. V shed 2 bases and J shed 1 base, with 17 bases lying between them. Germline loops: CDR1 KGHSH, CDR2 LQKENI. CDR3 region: CASSPDLRLLVNYGYTF. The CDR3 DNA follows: TGTGCCAGCTCACCAGACCTGCGACTCCTCGTTAACTATGGCTACACCTTC.

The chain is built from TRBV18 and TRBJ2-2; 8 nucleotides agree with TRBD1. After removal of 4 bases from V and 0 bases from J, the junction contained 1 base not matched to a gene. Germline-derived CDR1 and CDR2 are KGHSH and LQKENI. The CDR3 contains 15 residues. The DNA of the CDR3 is TGTGCCAGCTCACGGACAGGGTCGAACACCGGGGAGCTGTTTTTT. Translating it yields CASSRTGSNTGELFF. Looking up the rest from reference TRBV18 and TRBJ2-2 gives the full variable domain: NAGVMQNPRHLVRRRGQEARLRCSPMKGHSHVYWYRQLPEEGLKFMVYLQKENIIDESGMPKERFSAEFPKEGPSILRIQQVVRGDSAAYFCASSRTGSNTGELFFGEGSRLTVL.